This is a list of T cell receptor beta chains from one sample in a study of T-cell memory formation after mild COVID-19. MiXCR, run by TCRdb on the 5' RACE reads, gives a single entry per CDR3 protein. The profile shows a few hundred thousand distinct CDR3 sequences, approximately 20% of them singletons. Sequencing was done on a sample of PBMCs or a T cell subset sorted from them (not recorded which). These TCRs come from a man aged 18-30 years who had mild COVID-19 (a few samples of this study predate the infection). Cell type and time point are not known. CDR3s include the opening cysteine and the closing phenylalanine or tryptophan. The order of the fields is D gene, CDR3 length, clone size, V gene, J gene, CDR3 DNA, CDR3 protein. D genes are given only for firm matches. Size tells how often a clone was seen (once, few, many) or the class of an expanded clone, and some rows leave it out.

TRBD2	15	-	TRBV5-1	TRBJ2-3	TGCGCCAGCACCGGACTAGCGGGGGGGTCAGATACGCAGTATTTT	CASTGLAGGSDTQYF
TRBD1	15	few	TRBV5-8	TRBJ2-7	TGTGCCAGCAGCTTAGGGGACAGGGTTTCCCACGAGCAGTACTTC	CASSLGDRVSHEQYF
TRBD2	16	-	TRBV19	TRBJ2-2	TGTGCCAGTAGTATAGGGCAGGGACTACCGGCCGGGGAGCTGTTTTTT	CASSIGQGLPAGELFF
TRBD1	16	few	TRBV5-5	TRBJ2-3	TGTGCCAGCAGCTTGAGCGGACAGGGCGGCACAGATACGCAGTATTTT	CASSLSGQGGTDTQYF
TRBD2	15	few	TRBV9	TRBJ2-3	TGTGCCAGCAGCGCCAGCGGGGGCGGCACAGATACGCAGTATTTT	CASSASGGGTDTQYF
TRBD2	19	-	TRBV28	TRBJ2-3	TGTGCCAGCAGTTTCCGACTAGCGGGGCCCGGTTCTAGCACAGATACGCAGTATTTT	CASSFRLAGPGSSTDTQYF
-	12	few	TRBV12-3/TRBV12-4	TRBJ1-1	TGTGCCAGCAGTTTATCCCGGGTGGCGGCTTTCTTT	CASSLSRVAAFF
-	15	-	TRBV6-5	TRBJ2-4	TGTGCCAGCAGTTCCTCATACACGGCCAAAAACATTCAGTACTTC	CASSSSYTAKNIQYF
TRBD2	16	few	TRBV13	TRBJ2-1	TGTGCCAGCAGCCCCCGACTAGCGGGGGTAAACAATGAGCAGTTCTTC	CASSPRLAGVNNEQFF
-	14	few	TRBV6-2/TRBV6-3	TRBJ1-2	TGTGCCAGCGGGCGGGACCTCGCCGTCCTAAGCTACACCTTC	CASGRDLAVLSYTF
TRBD2	17	few	TRBV7-2	TRBJ2-5	TGTGCCAGCTCCCGGAAGTTCGAGCGGGGGGGCTTTGAGACCCAGTACTTC	CASSRKFERGGFETQYF
-	17	few	TRBV7-2	TRBJ2-1	TGTGCCAGCACGCAACATGGGCCAGCGGTCTCCTACAATGAGCAGTTCTTC	CASTQHGPAVSYNEQFF
-	12	-	TRBV29-1	TRBJ1-1	TGCAGCGGAGGGCAGGGGAGCACTGAAGCTTTCTTT	CSGGQGSTEAFF
-	18	-	TRBV20-1	TRBJ1-6	TGCAGTGCTAGAGGTGATTTTCGGGGTAGCTCCTATAATTCACCCCTCAACTTT	CSARGDFRGSSYNSPLNF
-	16	-	TRBV7-2	TRBJ2-5	TGTGCCAGCAGCTTAGACTGGGGCAGGAAGCAAGAGACCCAGTACTTC	CASSLDWGRKQETQYF
-	14	few	TRBV7-2	TRBJ2-7	TGTGCCAGCAGCTTCCCAGGGGAAAGCTACGAGCAGTACTTC	CASSFPGESYEQYF
-	16	-	TRBV9	TRBJ2-2	TGTGCCAGCAGCGTAGGCGGGGGCGCGAACACCGGGGAGCTGTTTTTT	CASSVGGGANTGELFF
TRBD1	15	few	TRBV18	TRBJ2-4	TGTGCCAGCTCACCGGGACAGGGGCGAGGAAACATTCAGTACTTC	CASSPGQGRGNIQYF
TRBD1	13	-	TRBV30	TRBJ2-3	TGTGCCTGGACCGGGACAGGGGCAGATACGCAGTATTTT	CAWTGTGADTQYF
-	17	-	TRBV27	TRBJ2-3	TGTGCCAGCAGTCCCGCCGGGTCTCCCTGGGACACAGATACGCAGTATTTT	CASSPAGSPWDTDTQYF
TRBD1	18	-	TRBV13	TRBJ2-6	TGTGCCAGCAGCTTTCTGGGACAGGGGGCCCCTGGGGCCAACGTCCTGACTTTC	CASSFLGQGAPGANVLTF
-	13	-	TRBV24-1	TRBJ2-1	TGTGCCACCAGTGATTGGGTAGGGAATGAGCAGTTCTTC	CATSDWVGNEQFF
TRBD2	13	-	TRBV11-1	TRBJ2-3	TGTGCCAGCAGCATACTAGCGAGCGATACGCAGTATTTT	CASSILASDTQYF
-	16	-	TRBV7-8	TRBJ1-6	TGTGCCAGCAGCTTAGCTCCAGGGAGATTTTATTCACCCCTCCACTTT	CASSLAPGRFYSPLHF
-	14	-	TRBV20-1	TRBJ1-5	TGCAGTGCCAATGCAGGCGTACGAAATCAGCCCCAGCATTTT	CSANAGVRNQPQHF
TRBD1	15	-	TRBV7-3	TRBJ1-1	TGTGCCAGCAGCTCAGACAGGGGGCGATCCACTGAAGCTTTCTTT	CASSSDRGRSTEAFF
TRBD2	15	few	TRBV20-1	TRBJ2-3	TGCAGTGCGATGGGGCGGGGGAATCCCACAGATACGCAGTATTTT	CSAMGRGNPTDTQYF
TRBD1	14	few	TRBV4-1	TRBJ1-1	TGCGCCAGCAGCCGGCTACAGGGGATCGCTGAAGCTTTCTTT	CASSRLQGIAEAFF
-	13	few	TRBV2	TRBJ1-2	TGTGCCAGCAGTCCACTACAGGTCTATGGCTACACCTTC	CASSPLQVYGYTF
-	15	-	TRBV6-2/TRBV6-3	TRBJ1-5	TGTGCCAGCAGCCGAGGGGGGCAGGGAGGACAGCCCCAGCATTTT	CASSRGGQGGQPQHF
-	14	-	TRBV7-8	TRBJ2-5	TGTGCCAGCAGCCGGACGGACTACCGGGAGACCCAGTACTTC	CASSRTDYRETQYF
-	15	few	TRBV5-1	TRBJ2-7	TGCGCCAGCAGCTTGGAAGGGTCGATTGGGTACGAGCAGTACTTC	CASSLEGSIGYEQYF
-	15	few	TRBV5-6	TRBJ2-3	TGTGCCAGCAGCTTGTTCTCGGCCCCGGCAGATACGCAGTATTTT	CASSLFSAPADTQYF
-	15	few	TRBV4-2	TRBJ2-3	TGTGCCAGCAGCCAAGACCCACAGTTCACAGATACGCAGTATTTT	CASSQDPQFTDTQYF
-	12	-	TRBV20-1	TRBJ1-5	TGCAGTGCTAGAGAATATGGTCAGCCCCAGCATTTT	CSAREYGQPQHF
-	12	few	TRBV6-1	TRBJ2-3	TGTGCCAGCAGTGATTGGTGGGATACGCAGTATTTT	CASSDWWDTQYF
-	11	-	TRBV3-1	TRBJ1-1	TGTGCCAGCAGCCAAGGGGTATTCGCTTTCTTT	CASSQGVFAFF
-	13	few	TRBV20-1	TRBJ1-4	TGCAGTGCTTCCCCGGGGGATGGTGAAAAACTGTTTTTT	CSASPGDGEKLFF
TRBD2	15	-	TRBV2	TRBJ2-7	TGTGCCAGCAGTGCCCTAGCGGGGACCTCCTACGAGCAGTACTTC	CASSALAGTSYEQYF
-	16	-	TRBV10-1	TRBJ2-3	TGCGCCAGCAGTGACCCAACAGGGTTGTTCACAGATACGCAGTATTTT	CASSDPTGLFTDTQYF
TRBD1	14	-	TRBV5-1	TRBJ1-6	TGCGCCAGCAGCCAAGGGACAGCTAGATCACCCCTCCACTTT	CASSQGTARSPLHF
-	14	-	TRBV7-8	TRBJ1-1	TGTGCCAGCAGCTTAGACAGGGTGGTCACTGAAGCTTTCTTT	CASSLDRVVTEAFF